This TCR beta chain derives from a study of cytotoxic CD8 clonotypes in ibrutinib-treated CLL. Profiling relied on immunoSEQ multiplex PCR, and the TCRdb table lists in-frame clones only, not all of them. The table lists 140,000 to 150,000 clones, 75% to 80% of them singletons. The germline gives CDR1 LGHNA, CDR2 YNFKEQ. The V end lost 0 bases, the J end lost 7 bases, and 11 bases lay between the germline ends. The length of the CDR3 is 14 residues. This clonotype was sampled from a human donor with chronic lymphocytic leukemia. The V and J genes are TRBV4-2 and TRBJ2-3, with no clear D. Sample: PBMCs, taken after 24 months of ibrutinib treatment. This chain's CDR3 is CASSQEGMGYTQYF. Here the CDR3 DNA reads TGTGCCAGCAGCCAAGAAGGGATGGGGTATACGCAGTATTTT.